This T cell receptor beta chain was recovered during a study of T cells in Graves' hyperthyroidism and ophthalmopathy. Whole-study context: Peripheral blood was obtained at initial diagnosis, preceding any treatment.

Overall study findings and caveats: A 13 V-J signature model discriminated ophthalmopathy versus stable hyperthyroidism.

V was clipped by 7 bases and J by 6 bases, with 15 bases between them. This CDR3 spans 13 amino acids. Germline V gives CDR1 WSHSY, CDR2 SAAADI. The sample holds many counts of this clonotype. The antigen remains undetermined. The CDR3 regions of TCR beta were amplified from RNA transcripts. The HTBI primer set drove a first-round RT-PCR of the TCR CDR3. TCRdb independently ran MiXCR on the multiplex PCR reads; one entry per CDR3 protein. Of around 600,000 distinct CDR3 sequences listed, approximately 15% are singletons. Disease duration was under 3 months in the ophthalmopathy patients, who also had a Clinical Activity Score of at least 3 and a NOSPECS grade of at least 4.

The J gene is TRBJ1-1, the V gene TRBV10-2, with D tentatively TRBD1 (6 bases). The sample was blood. This clonotype was sampled from a woman aged 40 to 55 with Graves' ophthalmopathy. The CDR3 coding sequence is TGCGCCAGCAAGTCTCAGGGGATCGCTGAAGCTTTCTTT. The encoded protein is CASKSQGIAEAFF.